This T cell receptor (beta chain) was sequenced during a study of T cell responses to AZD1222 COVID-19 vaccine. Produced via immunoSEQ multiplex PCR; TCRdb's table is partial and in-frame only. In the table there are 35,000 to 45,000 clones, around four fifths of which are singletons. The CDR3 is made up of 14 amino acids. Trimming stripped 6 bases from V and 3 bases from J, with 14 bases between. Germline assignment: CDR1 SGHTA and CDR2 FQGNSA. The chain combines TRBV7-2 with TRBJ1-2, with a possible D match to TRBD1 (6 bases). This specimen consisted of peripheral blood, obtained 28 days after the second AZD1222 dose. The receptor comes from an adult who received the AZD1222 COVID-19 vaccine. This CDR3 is CASSPYYRDYGYTF. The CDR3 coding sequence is TGTGCCAGCAGTCCCTACTACAGGGACTATGGCTACACCTTC.